This T cell receptor beta chain is drawn from a study of neoadjuvant anti-PD-1 for oral cavity cancer. This clone was seen once. Clones were sequenced by immunoSEQ multiplex PCR, and TCRdb holds only the in-frame ones, with some missing. Of roughly 23,000 clones listed, 45% were seen once; the top ten hold 40%. The CDR3 totals 15 residues. Germline CDR1 is SEHNR and CDR2 is FQNEAQ (reference sequence). Trimming removed 5 bases from V and 3 bases from J, with 13 bases in between. Time point given: after neoadjuvant nivolumab, at surgical resection. This material consisted of tumor tissue, taken after nivolumab (anti-PD-1) treatment. V and J are TRBV7-9 and TRBJ2-2; D is ambiguous. This TCR came from a person aged 35-80 years with oral cavity squamous cell carcinoma. The CDR3 spells CASSTQLGYTGELFF. The CDR3 DNA follows: TGTGCCAGCAGCACCCAACTGGGCTACACCGGGGAGCTGTTTTTT.